This T cell receptor beta chain comes out of a study of blood T cell repertoires in COVID-19. Study context: Both acute and convalescent COVID-19 samples were obtained from the United States, Italy and Spain. Sample material is recorded as cDNA or gDNA derived from T cells, B-cell-depleted T cells, or PBMCs.

Under the authors' procedure: Quantification of nucleated cells was approximated via reference gene primer amplification. The table came from immunoSEQ multiplex PCR; TCRdb's copy has only in-frame clones and leaves some out. That table furnishes V, J and clone size, whereas the DNA furnished D and trimming. Counted here are around 200,000 clones, about nine tenths occurring once; the ten biggest clones make up under 3.5%. Germline V gives CDR1 LNHNV, CDR2 YYDKDF (reference sequence). V was pared by 0 bases and J by 4 bases, with 14 bases between. The CDR3 runs 16 residues. The origin of this receptor is a man between 65 and 85 years old with acute or convalescent COVID-19. The specimen was peripheral blood. The rearrangement uses TRBV15 and TRBJ2-3, with TRBD2 as a possible D gene (6 bases). The CDR3: CATSRDLGREADTQYF. CDR3 coding DNA: TGTGCCACCAGCAGAGATCTTGGCAGGGAGGCAGATACGCAGTATTTT.